The source of this T cell receptor (beta chain) is a study of CD8 T cells in Susac syndrome. The authors reverse transcribed about 0.5 to 1 ug RNA with random hexamers. One entry per CDR3 protein results from TCRdb running MiXCR on the immunoSEQ multiplex PCR reads. The sample lists a few hundred thousand distinct CDR3 sequences; 94% were seen once. With respect to this clonotype: The antigen remains unidentified.

Trimming shortened V by 3 bases and J by 9 bases, and 20 bases separated the two germline ends. Germline lookup yields CDR1 GTSNPN and CDR2 SVGIG (reference sequence). The CDR3 covers 14 residues. Overall study findings and caveats: CD4+ T cell repertoires in Susac syndrome lacked clonal expansion.

Sequenced material: CD4+ T cells from PBMCs. This rearrangement joins TRBV30 to TRBJ1-1; D is possibly TRBD1 (6 bases). The source is a human donor with Susac syndrome. CDR3 DNA: TGTGCCTGGAGAGGTTCGGACAGCCCGAGGAAAGCTTTCTTT. Translation gives CAWRGSDSPRKAFF.